The clone carrying this T cell receptor (beta chain) was detected ten times or more. Its antigen is currently unknown. The data originate from a study of post-analysis software for immune sequencing data. Notes on the study in general: Multiple sclerosis patients showed significantly lower normalized Chao1 diversity than controls did. Batch-mates among the samples co-clustered strongly by F measure. TRBV5-6, TRBV5-1 and TRBV20-1 were among a handful of TRBV segments more frequent in patients than controls.

TCR beta cDNA libraries had unique molecular identifiers. Using its own MiXCR run on the PCR reads, TCRdb lists one record per CDR3 protein. The sample has about 200,000 distinct CDR3 sequences; 25% to 30% are singletons. CDR1 is SGHDT, CDR2 YYEEEE, per germline. The V and J ends lost 5 bases and 1 base, in that order; junction bases with no gene match: 5. There are 17 residues in the CDR3. Sequencing input: blood. The source of this sequence is a girl aged 2-17 years with multiple sclerosis. The J gene is TRBJ2-6, the V gene TRBV5-6; 11 bases align to TRBD1. CDR3 nucleotides: TGTGCCAGCAGGGGGACAGGGGGAAAGTCTGGGGCCAACGTCCTGACTTTC. This codes for CASRGTGGKSGANVLTF.